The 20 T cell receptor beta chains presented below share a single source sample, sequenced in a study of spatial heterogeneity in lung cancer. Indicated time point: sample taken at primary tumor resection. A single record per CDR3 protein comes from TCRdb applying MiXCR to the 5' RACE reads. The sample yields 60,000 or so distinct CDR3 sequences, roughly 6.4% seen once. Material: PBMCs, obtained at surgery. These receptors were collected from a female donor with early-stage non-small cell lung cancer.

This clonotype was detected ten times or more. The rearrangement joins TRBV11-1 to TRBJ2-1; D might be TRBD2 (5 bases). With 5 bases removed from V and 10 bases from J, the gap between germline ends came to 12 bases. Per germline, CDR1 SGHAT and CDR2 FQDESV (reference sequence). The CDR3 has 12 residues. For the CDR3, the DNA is TGTGCCAGCAGCCCCTTGAGCGGCGAGCAGTTCTTC. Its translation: CASSPLSGEQFF.

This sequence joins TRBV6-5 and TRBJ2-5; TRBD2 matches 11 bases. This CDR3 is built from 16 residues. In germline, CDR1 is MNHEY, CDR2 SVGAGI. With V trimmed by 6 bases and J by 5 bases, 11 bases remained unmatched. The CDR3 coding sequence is TGTGCCAGCAGACAACCTACTAGCGGGAGCGGGGAGACCCAGTACTTC. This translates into CASRQPTSGSGETQYF.

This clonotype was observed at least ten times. CDR3 coding DNA: TGTGCCACCAGCCGGGACAGGGGAACAGATACGCAGTATTTT. It translates to CATSRDRGTDTQYF. V gene TRBV24-1 combines with J gene TRBJ2-3, with 10 bases identical to TRBD1. The CDR3 is 14 amino acids. Trimming took 7 bases from V and 3 from J; bases not matched to a gene: 3. Germline CDR1 and CDR2: KGHDR and SFDVKD.

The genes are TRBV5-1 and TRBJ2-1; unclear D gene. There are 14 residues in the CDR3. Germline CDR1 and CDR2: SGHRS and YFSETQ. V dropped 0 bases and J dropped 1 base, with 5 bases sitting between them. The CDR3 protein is CASSLGYSYNEQFF. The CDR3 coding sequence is TGCGCCAGCAGCTTGGGTTATTCCTACAATGAGCAGTTCTTC.

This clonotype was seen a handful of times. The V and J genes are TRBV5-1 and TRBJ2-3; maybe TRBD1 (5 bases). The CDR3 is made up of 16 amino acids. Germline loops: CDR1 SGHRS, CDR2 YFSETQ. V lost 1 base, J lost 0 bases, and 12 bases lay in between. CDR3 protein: CASSLIGDSSTDTQYF. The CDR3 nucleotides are TGCGCCAGCAGCTTGATAGGGGATTCTAGCACAGATACGCAGTATTTT.

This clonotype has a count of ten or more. The CDR3 coding sequence is TGTGCCAGCAGCTCCCCCCCCGCAGGGAGAGAGACCCAGTACTTC. It codes for CASSSPPAGRETQYF. The chain employs TRBV28 and TRBJ2-5, with D perhaps TRBD1 or TRBD2 (5 bases each). The CDR3 has 15 residues. The ends were cut back, 6 bases at V and 4 bases at J, with 18 bases in the middle. CDR1 and CDR2 from the germline V gene are MDHEN and SYDVKM.

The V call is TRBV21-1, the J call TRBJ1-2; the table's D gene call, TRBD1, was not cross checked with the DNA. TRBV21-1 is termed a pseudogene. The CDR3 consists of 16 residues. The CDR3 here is CASSKVSGQKNCGYTF. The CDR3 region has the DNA TGTGCCAGCAGCAAAGTGTCGGGACAGAAAAACTGTGGCTACACCTTC.

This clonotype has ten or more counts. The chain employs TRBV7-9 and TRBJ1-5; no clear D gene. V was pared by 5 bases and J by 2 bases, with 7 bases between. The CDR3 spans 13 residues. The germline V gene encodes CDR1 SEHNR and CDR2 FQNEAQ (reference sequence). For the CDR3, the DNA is TGTGCCAGCAGCCACCAGGGCAATCAGCCCCAGCATTTT. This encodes CASSHQGNQPQHF.

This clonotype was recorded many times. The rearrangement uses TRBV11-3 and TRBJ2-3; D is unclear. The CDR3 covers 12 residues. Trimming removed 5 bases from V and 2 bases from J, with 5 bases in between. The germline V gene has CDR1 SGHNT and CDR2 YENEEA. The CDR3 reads CASSLHTDTQYF. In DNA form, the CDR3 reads TGTGCCAGCAGCCTGCACACAGATACGCAGTATTTT.

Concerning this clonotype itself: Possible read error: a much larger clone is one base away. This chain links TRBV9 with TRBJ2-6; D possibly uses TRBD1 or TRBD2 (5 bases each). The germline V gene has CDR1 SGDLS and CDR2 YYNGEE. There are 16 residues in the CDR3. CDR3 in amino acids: CASSVGDSSGANALTF. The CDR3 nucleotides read TGTGCCAGCAGCGTCGGGGATTCCTCTGGGGCCAACGCCCTGACTTTC.

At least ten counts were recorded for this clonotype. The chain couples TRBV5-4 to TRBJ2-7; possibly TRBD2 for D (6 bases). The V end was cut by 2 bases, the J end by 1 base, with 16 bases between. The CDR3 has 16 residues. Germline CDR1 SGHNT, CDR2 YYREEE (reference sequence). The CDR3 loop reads CASSLAPGGRSYEQYF. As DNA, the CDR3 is TGTGCCAGCAGCTTAGCCCCCGGGGGACGTTCCTACGAGCAGTACTTC.

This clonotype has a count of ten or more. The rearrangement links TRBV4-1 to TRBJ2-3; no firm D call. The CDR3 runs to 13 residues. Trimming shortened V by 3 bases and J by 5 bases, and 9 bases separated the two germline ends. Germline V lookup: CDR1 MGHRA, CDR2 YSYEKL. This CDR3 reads CASSQDSQDTQYF. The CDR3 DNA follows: TGCGCCAGCAGCCAGGATTCTCAAGATACGCAGTATTTT.

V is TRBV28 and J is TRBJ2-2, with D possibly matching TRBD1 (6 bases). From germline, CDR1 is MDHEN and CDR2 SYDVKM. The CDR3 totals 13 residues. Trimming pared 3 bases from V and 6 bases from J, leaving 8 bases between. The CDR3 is CASSFGQSGELFF. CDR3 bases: TGTGCCAGCAGTTTTGGACAGTCCGGGGAGCTGTTTTTT.

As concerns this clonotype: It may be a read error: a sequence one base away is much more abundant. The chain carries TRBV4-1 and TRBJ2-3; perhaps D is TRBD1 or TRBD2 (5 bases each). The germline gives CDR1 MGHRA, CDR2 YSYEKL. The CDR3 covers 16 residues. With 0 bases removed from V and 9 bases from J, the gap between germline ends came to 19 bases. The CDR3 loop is CASSQDTTPRGATQYF. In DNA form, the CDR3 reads TGCGCCAGCAGCCAAGATACCACCCCTAGGGGAGCGACGCAGTATTTT.

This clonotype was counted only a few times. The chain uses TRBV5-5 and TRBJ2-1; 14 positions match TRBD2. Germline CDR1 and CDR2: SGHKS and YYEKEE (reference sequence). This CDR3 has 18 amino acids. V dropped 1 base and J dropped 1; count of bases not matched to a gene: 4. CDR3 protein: CASSLRLAGGVSYNEQFF. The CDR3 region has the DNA TGTGCCAGCAGCTTGCGACTAGCGGGAGGGGTATCCTACAATGAGCAGTTCTTC. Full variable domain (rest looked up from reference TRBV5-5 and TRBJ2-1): DAGVTQSPTHLIKTRGQQVTLRCSPISGHKSVSWYQQVLGQGPQFIFQYYEKEERGRGNFPDRFSARQFPNYSSELNVNALLLGDSALYLCASSLRLAGGVSYNEQFFGPGTRLTVL.

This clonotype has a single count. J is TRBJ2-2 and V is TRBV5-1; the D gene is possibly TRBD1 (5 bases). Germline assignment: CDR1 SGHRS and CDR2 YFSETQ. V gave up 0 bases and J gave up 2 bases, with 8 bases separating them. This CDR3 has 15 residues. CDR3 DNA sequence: TGCGCCAGCAGCTTGGAGGGGTCTAACACCGGGGAGCTGTTTTTT. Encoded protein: CASSLEGSNTGELFF.

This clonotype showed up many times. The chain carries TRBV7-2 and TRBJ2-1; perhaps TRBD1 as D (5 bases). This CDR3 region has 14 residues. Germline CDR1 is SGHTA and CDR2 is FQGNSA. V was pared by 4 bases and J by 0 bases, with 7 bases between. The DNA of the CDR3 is TGTGCCAGCAGCTCAGACAGCTCCTACAATGAGCAGTTCTTC. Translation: CASSSDSSYNEQFF.

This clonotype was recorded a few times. CDR3 sequence: CASSLFSLGTQPQHF. The CDR3 region has the DNA TGTGCCAGCAGTTTATTTTCCCTCGGGACCCAGCCCCAGCATTTT. V and J are TRBV27 and TRBJ1-5, with D possibly matching TRBD1 (5 bases). Trimming removed 1 base at V and 7 bases at J, with 14 bases between. This CDR3 has 15 amino acids. Germline V gene lookup returns CDR1 MNHEY and CDR2 SMNVEV (reference sequence).

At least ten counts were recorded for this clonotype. The CDR3 sequence is CASSSVNYEQYF. CDR3 sequence (DNA): TGTGCCAGCAGTTCTGTGAACTACGAGCAGTACTTC. The gene calls are TRBV27 and TRBJ2-7, with D uncertain. Germline loops: CDR1 MNHEY, CDR2 SMNVEV (reference sequence). V lost 4 bases, J lost 3 bases, and 7 bases lay in between. The CDR3 runs 12 residues.

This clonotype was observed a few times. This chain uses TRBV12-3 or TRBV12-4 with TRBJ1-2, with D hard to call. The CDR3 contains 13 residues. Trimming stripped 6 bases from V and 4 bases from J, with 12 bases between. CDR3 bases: TGTGCCAGCAGACCGACGACCGGCTATGGCTACACCTTC. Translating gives CASRPTTGYGYTF.